Sequencing of this TCR beta chain was carried out in a study of T cells after somatic rescue of genetic block. V trimming: 3 bases; J trimming: 4 bases; junction bases outside the gene matches: 11. The CDR3 totals 17 residues. Germline-derived CDR1 and CDR2 are SGDLS and YYNGEE. Assay used: immunoSEQ multiplex PCR; TCRdb lists only in-frame clones, some missing. The sample holds about 67,000 clones, 92% seen once. This clone was seen only once. The genes are TRBV9 and TRBJ2-3, with 10 nucleotides matching TRBD2. This sequence was found in a middle-aged man. Sample: peripheral blood mononuclear cells (PBMCs). The CDR3 is CASSATASSGSADTQYF. CDR3 DNA: TGTGCCAGCAGCGCCACAGCTTCTAGCGGGAGTGCAGATACGCAGTATTTT.